These 5 T cell receptor beta chains share one sample of origin, sequenced in a study of blood T cells in healthy people across ages. With a J-beta primer mix and a sample-barcoded 5' primer, a second PCR ran 7 to 11 cycles. TCRdb reprocessed the 5' RACE reads with MiXCR, giving one entry per CDR3 protein. The table lists 1.8 million or so distinct CDR3 sequences, approximately 40% of them singletons, with about 21% in the top ten. The sample taken for sequencing was blood. These TCRs come from a human donor in good health.

The genes are TRBV4-3 and TRBJ1-4; D is uncertain. The CDR3 contains 17 residues. CDR1 is LGHNA and CDR2 is YSLEER in the germline V gene. Trimming pared 4 bases from V and 4 bases from J, leaving 19 bases between. CDR3 DNA sequence: TGCGCCAGCAGCCGTTCTTTCGCGGCAGGCCATAATGAAAAACTGTTTTTT. This translates into CASSRSFAAGHNEKLFF.

This clonotype was observed a few times. The chain is built from TRBV10-3 and TRBJ2-1; D possibly uses TRBD1 or TRBD2 (5 bases each). V was cut by 3 bases and J by 0 bases, with 24 bases left in between. CDR3 length: 20 amino acids. The germline V gene encodes CDR1 ENHRY and CDR2 SYGVKD. The CDR3 sequence is CAISEPGKAGTPSSYNEQFF. The CDR3 DNA reads as TGTGCCATCAGTGAACCCGGCAAAGCCGGGACGCCTAGCTCCTACAATGAGCAGTTCTTC.

Here the CDR3 reads CATSSIRLAGFYEQFF. For the CDR3, the DNA is TGTGCCACCAGCAGTATTAGACTAGCGGGGTTTTATGAGCAGTTCTTC. This chain joins TRBV15 and TRBJ2-1, with 11 bases lining up with TRBD2. V dropped 3 bases and J dropped 8; count of bases not matched to a gene: 9. The CDR3 is 16 amino acids. Germline-derived CDR1 and CDR2 are LNHNV and YYDKDF (reference sequence).

This clonotype was recorded many times. This chain links TRBV12-3 or TRBV12-4 with TRBJ2-3; D uncertain. This CDR3 has 15 residues. Deletions cut 7 bases from V and 5 bases from J, with 19 bases between. CDR3 sequence (DNA): TGTGCCAGCACGAGTGAGCTCCCGCCCGGAGATACGCAGTATTTT. Amino acids: CASTSELPPGDTQYF.

The chain uses TRBV9 and TRBJ2-1; TRBD2 matches at 11 bases. Germline-derived CDR1 and CDR2 are SGDLS and YYNGEE. V shed 2 bases and J 3 bases; nucleotides not matched to a gene: 4. CDR3 length: 16 residues. Written as DNA, the CDR3 is TGTGCCAGCAGCGTGACCGGGACTAGCGGCTACAATGAGCAGTTCTTC. Translating it yields CASSVTGTSGYNEQFF.